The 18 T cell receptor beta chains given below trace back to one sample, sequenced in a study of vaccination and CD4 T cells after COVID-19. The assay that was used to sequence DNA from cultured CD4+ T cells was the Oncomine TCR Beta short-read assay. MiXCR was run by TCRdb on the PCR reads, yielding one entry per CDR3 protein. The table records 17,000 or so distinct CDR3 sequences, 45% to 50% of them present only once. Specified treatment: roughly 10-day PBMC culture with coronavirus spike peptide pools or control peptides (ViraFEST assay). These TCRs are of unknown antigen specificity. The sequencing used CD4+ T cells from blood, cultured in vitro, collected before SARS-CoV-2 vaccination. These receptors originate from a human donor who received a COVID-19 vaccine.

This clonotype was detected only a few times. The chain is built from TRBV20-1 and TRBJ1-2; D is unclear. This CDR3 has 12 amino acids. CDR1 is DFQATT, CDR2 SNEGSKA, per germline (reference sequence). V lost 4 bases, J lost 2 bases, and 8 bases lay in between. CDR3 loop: CSATTENYGYTF. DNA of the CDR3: TGCAGTGCTACCACGGAGAACTATGGCTACACCTTC.

CDR3 sequence: CASGGGQRKETQYF. The CDR3 bases are TGTGCCAGCGGGGGGGGACAGCGCAAGGAGACCCAGTACTTC. The chain recombines TRBV28 with TRBJ2-5; D tentatively reads TRBD1 or TRBD2 (7 bases each). V lost 8 bases to trimming and J lost 5 bases, with 18 bases between them. The CDR3 is made up of 14 amino acids. Germline V gene lookup returns CDR1 MDHEN and CDR2 SYDVKM.

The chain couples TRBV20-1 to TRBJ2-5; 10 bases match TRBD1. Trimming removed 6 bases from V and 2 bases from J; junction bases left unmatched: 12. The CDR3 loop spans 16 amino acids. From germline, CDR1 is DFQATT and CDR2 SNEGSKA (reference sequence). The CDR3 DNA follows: TGCAGTGCACCAAACCCGACAGGGGGCCCTCAAGAGACCCAGTACTTC. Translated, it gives CSAPNPTGGPQETQYF.

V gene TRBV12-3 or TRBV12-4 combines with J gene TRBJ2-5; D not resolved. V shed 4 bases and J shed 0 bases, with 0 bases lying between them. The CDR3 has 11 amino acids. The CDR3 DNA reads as TGTGCCAGCAGTTACCAAGAGACCCAGTACTTC. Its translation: CASSYQETQYF.

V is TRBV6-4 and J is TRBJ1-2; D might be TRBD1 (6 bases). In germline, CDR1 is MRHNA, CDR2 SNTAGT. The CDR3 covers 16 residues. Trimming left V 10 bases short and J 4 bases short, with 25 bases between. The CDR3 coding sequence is TGTGCCAATAATTACAGGGAGGGTAACTCCGGCTATGGCTACACCTTC. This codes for CANNYREGNSGYGYTF.

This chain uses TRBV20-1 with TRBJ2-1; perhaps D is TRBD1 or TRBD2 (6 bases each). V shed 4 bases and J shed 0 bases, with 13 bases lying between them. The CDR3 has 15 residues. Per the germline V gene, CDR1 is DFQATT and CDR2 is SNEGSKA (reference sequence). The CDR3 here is CSATVRGLSYNEQFF. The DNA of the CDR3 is TGCAGTGCTACAGTACGGGGGCTCTCCTACAATGAGCAGTTCTTC.

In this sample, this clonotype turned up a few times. The CDR3 protein is CSVSSAGAGYGYTF. The CDR3 DNA sequence: TGCAGTGTATCAAGCGCGGGGGCCGGCTATGGCTACACCTTC. V and J are TRBV20-1 and TRBJ1-2; a possible D gene is TRBD1 (6 bases). V shed 7 bases and J shed 4 bases, with 19 bases lying between them. CDR1 DFQATT and CDR2 SNEGSKA come from the germline V gene (reference sequence). CDR3 length equals 14 residues.

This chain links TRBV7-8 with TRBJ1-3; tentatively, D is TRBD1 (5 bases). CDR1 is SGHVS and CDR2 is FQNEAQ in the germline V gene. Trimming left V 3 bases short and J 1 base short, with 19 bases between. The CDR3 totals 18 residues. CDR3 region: CASSLGQRFSRSGNTIYF. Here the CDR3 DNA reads TGTGCCAGCAGCTTGGGGCAGAGGTTTAGTCGTTCTGGAAACACCATATATTTT. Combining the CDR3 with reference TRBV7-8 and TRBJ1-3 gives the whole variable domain GAGVSQSPRYKVAKRGQDVALRCDPISGHVSLFWYQQALGQGPEFLTYFQNEAQLDKSGLPSDRFFAERPEGSVSTLKIQRTQQEDSAVYLCASSLGQRFSRSGNTIYFGEGSWLTVV.

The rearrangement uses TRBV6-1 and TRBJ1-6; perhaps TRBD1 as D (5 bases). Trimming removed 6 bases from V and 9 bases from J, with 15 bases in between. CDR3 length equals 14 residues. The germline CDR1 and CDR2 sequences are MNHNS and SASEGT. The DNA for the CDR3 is TGTGCCAGCAGCAGGAGGGGCGCAGGTTCACCCCTCCACTTT. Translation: CASSRRGAGSPLHF.

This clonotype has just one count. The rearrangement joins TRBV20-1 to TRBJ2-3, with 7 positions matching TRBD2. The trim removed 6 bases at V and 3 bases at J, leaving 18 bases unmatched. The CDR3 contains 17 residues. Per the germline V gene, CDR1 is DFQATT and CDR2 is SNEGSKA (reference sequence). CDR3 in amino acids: CSAEGLVSLTLTDTQYF. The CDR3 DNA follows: TGCAGTGCCGAAGGACTAGTCAGTCTCACACTGACAGATACGCAGTATTTT.

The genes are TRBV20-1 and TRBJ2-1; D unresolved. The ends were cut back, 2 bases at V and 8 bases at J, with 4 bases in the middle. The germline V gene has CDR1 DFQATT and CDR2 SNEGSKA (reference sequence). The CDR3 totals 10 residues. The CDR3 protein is CSARSHEQFF. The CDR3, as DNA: TGCAGTGCTAGAAGCCATGAGCAGTTCTTC.

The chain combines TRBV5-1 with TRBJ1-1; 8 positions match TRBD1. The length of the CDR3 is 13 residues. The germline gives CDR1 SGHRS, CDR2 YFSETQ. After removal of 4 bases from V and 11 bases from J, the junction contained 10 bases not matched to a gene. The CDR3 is CASSTGQGGAAFF. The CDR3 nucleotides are TGCGCCAGCAGCACCGGACAGGGAGGGGCGGCTTTCTTT.

The CDR3 reads CASSYSRDTEAFF. The CDR3 coding sequence is TGTGCCAGCAGTTACTCGCGAGACACTGAAGCTTTCTTT. The chain carries TRBV6-5 and TRBJ1-1; D is uncertain. V was shortened by 0 bases and J by 3 bases, with 5 bases between the two germline ends. The CDR3 extends over 13 amino acids. The germline V gene encodes CDR1 MNHEY and CDR2 SVGAGI.

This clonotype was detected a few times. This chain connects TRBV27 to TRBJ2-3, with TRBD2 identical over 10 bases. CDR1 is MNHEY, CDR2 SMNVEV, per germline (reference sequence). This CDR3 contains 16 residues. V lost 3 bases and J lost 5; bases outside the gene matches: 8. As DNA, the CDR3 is TGTGCCAGCAGTTTCTCAAGCGGGGGGGAACAAGATACGCAGTATTTT. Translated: CASSFSSGGEQDTQYF.

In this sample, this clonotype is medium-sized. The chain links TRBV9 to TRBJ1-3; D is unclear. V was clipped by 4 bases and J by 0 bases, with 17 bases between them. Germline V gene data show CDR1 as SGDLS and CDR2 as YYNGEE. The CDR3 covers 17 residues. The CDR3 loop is CASSRLSGLLSGNTIYF. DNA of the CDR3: TGTGCCAGCAGCCGACTCTCAGGCCTCCTCTCTGGAAACACCATATATTTT.

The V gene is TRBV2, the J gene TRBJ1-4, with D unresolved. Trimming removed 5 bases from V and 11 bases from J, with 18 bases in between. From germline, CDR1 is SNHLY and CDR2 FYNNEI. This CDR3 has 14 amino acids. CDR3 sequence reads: CASSPTYSREKLFF. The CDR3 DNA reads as TGTGCCAGCAGTCCTACATATAGTAGGGAGAAACTGTTTTTT.

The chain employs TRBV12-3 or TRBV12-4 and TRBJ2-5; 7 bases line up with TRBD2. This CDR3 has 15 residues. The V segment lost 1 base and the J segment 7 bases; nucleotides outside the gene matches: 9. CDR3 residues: CASSLGAGVLGTQYF. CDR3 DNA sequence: TGTGCCAGCAGTTTAGGGGCGGGGGTCCTGGGGACCCAGTACTTC.

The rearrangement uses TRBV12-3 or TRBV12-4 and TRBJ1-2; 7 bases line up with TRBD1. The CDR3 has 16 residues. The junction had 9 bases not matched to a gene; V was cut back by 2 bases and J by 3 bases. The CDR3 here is CASSLSHRDSYYGYTF. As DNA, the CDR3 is TGTGCCAGCAGTTTAAGCCACCGGGACAGCTACTATGGCTACACCTTC.